These 7 T cell receptor beta chains came from one sample sequenced in a study of blood T cell repertoires in COVID-19. Measured with immunoSEQ multiplex PCR; TCRdb has only the in-frame clones, and not every one. The sample consists of 50,000 to 65,000 clones, about 88% of them appearing once. Sequencing input: peripheral blood. These receptors originate from a man in his sixties with active COVID-19.

This clone showed up just a few times. CDR3 in DNA: TGTGCCAGCAGTTACGGAGGAGGGGGCAATCAGCCCCAGCATTTT. Translated: CASSYGGGGNQPQHF. This chain links TRBV6-5 with TRBJ1-5, with D possibly being TRBD1 (5 bases). The germline V gene has CDR1 MNHEY and CDR2 SVGAGI. V dropped 2 bases and J dropped 2 bases, with 10 bases sitting between them. The CDR3 is 15 amino acids.

V usage is TRBV5-1 and J usage is TRBJ2-5, with D unclear. The CDR3 covers 11 residues. The germline V gene has CDR1 SGHRS and CDR2 YFSETQ. V lost 4 bases and J lost 2, with 3 bases in between. CDR3 region: CASSLQETQYF. Here the CDR3 DNA reads TGCGCCAGCAGCCTACAAGAGACCCAGTACTTC. Full variable domain (remainder filled in from reference TRBV5-1 and TRBJ2-5): KAGVTQTPRYLIKTRGQQVTLSCSPISGHRSVSWYQQTPGQGLQFLFEYFSETQRNKGNFPGRFSGRQFSNSRSEMNVSTLELGDSALYLCASSLQETQYFGPGTRLLVL.

V and J are TRBV28 and TRBJ1-3, with 7 positions matching TRBD1. Germline values: CDR1 MDHEN, CDR2 SYDVKM. V trimming: 8 bases; J trimming: 3 bases; junction bases outside the gene matches: 7. The CDR3 consists of 14 residues. The CDR3 DNA reads TGTGCCAGCCTCACAGGGGCCGGTGGAAACACCATATATTTT. This sequence encodes CASLTGAGGNTIYF.

The rearrangement uses TRBV5-4 and TRBJ2-1, with TRBD2 matching over 8 bases. The CDR3 has 16 residues. From germline, CDR1 is SGHNT and CDR2 YYREEE (reference sequence). V gave up 5 bases and J gave up 6 bases; unmatched junction bases: 13. This CDR3 reads CASSFQAGELGNEQFF. CDR3 bases: TGTGCCAGCAGTTTCCAAGCGGGAGAGCTCGGCAATGAGCAGTTCTTC. The full variable domain, with the rest looked up from reference TRBV5-4 and TRBJ2-1, is ETGVTQSPTHLIKTRGQQVTLRCSSQSGHNTVSWYQQALGQGPQFIFQYYREEENGRGNFPPRFSGLQFPNYSSELNVNALELDDSALYLCASSFQAGELGNEQFFGPGTRLTVL.

The V and J genes are TRBV7-3 and TRBJ2-3; 9 bases are a match to TRBD2. Germline assignment: CDR1 SGHTA and CDR2 FQGTGA. V dropped 5 bases and J dropped 4; count of bases not matched to a gene: 10. This CDR3 is 16 amino acids long. CDR3 sequence (DNA): TGTGCCAGCAGCCCTTATGGTAGCGGGAGTTCAGATACGCAGTATTTT. Its translation is CASSPYGSGSSDTQYF. The variable domain in full, completed from reference TRBV7-3 and TRBJ2-3, reads GAGVSQTPSNKVTEKGKYVELRCDPISGHTALYWYRQSLGQGPEFLIYFQGTGAADDSGLPNDRFFAVRPEGSVSTLKIQRTERGDSAVYLCASSPYGSGSSDTQYFGPGTRLTVL.

The genes are TRBV11-3 and TRBJ1-2; D not certain. This CDR3 comprises 12 residues. Germline loops: CDR1 SGHNT, CDR2 YENEEA. The V end lost 6 bases, the J end lost 2 bases, and 7 bases lay between the germline ends. The DNA of the CDR3 is TGTGCCAGCAGGTTGGCCAACTATGGCTACACCTTC. Translated, it gives CASRLANYGYTF.

The chain joins TRBV7-6 to TRBJ2-1; the match to TRBD2 covers 9 bases. With 5 bases clipped from V and 4 bases from J, the junction kept 6 bases outside the gene matches. CDR1 SGHVS and CDR2 FNYEAQ come from the germline V gene. CDR3 length equals 15 residues. CDR3 nucleotide sequence: TGTGCCAGCAGCCCTGGACTAGCGTCGTACAATGAGCAGTTCTTC. Translating gives CASSPGLASYNEQFF.